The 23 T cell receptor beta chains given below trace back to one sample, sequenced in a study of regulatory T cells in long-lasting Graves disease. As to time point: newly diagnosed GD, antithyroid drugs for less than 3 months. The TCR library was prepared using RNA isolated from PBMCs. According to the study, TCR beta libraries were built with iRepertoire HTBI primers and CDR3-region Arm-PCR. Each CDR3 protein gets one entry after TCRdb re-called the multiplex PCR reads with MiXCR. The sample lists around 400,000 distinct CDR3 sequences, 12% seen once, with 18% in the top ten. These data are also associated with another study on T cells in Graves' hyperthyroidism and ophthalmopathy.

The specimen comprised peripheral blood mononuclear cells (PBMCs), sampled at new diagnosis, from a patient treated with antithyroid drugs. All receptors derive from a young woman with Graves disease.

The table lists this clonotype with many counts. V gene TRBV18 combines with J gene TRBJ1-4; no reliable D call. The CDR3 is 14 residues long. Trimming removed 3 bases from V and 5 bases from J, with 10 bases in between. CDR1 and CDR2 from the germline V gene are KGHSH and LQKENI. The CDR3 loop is CASSPGLENEKLFF. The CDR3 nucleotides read TGTGCCAGCTCACCGGGCCTCGAAAATGAAAAACTGTTTTTT. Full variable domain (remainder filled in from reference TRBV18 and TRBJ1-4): NAGVMQNPRHLVRRRGQEARLRCSPMKGHSHVYWYRQLPEEGLKFMVYLQKENIIDESGMPKERFSAEFPKEGPSILRIQQVVRGDSAAYFCASSPGLENEKLFFGSGTQLSVL.

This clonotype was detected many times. This chain's CDR3 is CASSYNGHSNQPQHF. The CDR3 DNA reads as TGTGCCAGCAGTTACAACGGTCATAGCAATCAGCCCCAGCATTTT. J is TRBJ1-5 and V is TRBV6-2 or TRBV6-3; D uncertain. Trimming shortened V by 2 bases and J by 0 bases, and 8 bases separated the two germline ends. Germline lookup yields CDR1 MNHEY and CDR2 SVGEGT. This CDR3 region has 15 residues.

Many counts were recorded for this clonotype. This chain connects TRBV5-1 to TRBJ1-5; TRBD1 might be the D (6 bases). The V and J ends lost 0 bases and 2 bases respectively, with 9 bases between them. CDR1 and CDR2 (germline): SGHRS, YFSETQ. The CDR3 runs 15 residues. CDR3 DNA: TGCGCCAGCAGCTTGGTTCCAGGGGGCAATCAGCCCCAGCATTTT. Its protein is CASSLVPGGNQPQHF.

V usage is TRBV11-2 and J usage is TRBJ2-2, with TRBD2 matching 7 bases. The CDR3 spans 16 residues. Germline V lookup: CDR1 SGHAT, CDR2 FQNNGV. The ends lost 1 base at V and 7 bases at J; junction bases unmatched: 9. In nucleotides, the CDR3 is TGTGCCAGCAGCTTAGGGCGCGGGCGGGAGATCGGGGAGCTGTTTTTT. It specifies CASSLGRGREIGELFF. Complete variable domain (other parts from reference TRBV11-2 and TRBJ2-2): EAGVAQSPRYKIIEKRQSVAFWCNPISGHATLYWYQQILGQGPKLLIQFQNNGVVDDSQLPKDRFSAERLKGVDSTLKIQPAKLEDSAVYLCASSLGRGREIGELFFGEGSRLTVL.

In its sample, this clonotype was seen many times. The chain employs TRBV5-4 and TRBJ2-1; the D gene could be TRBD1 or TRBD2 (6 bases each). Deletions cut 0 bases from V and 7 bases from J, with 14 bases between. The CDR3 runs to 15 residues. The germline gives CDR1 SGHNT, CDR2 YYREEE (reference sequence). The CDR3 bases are TGTGCCAGCAGCTTGGGGGGGGCGGCCGGAAATGAGCAGTTCTTC. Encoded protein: CASSLGGAAGNEQFF.

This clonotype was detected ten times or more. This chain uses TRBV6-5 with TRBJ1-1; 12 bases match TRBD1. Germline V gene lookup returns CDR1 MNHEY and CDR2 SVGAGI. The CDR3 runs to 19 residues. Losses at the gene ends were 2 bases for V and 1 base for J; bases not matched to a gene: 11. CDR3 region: CASSYVVFGTGGPNTEAFF. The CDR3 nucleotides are TGTGCCAGCAGTTACGTGGTATTCGGGACAGGGGGCCCGAACACTGAAGCTTTCTTT.

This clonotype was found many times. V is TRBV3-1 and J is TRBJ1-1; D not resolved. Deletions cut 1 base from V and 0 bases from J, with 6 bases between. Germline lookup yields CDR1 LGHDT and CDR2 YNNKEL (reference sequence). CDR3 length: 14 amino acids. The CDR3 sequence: CASSQVSMNTEAFF. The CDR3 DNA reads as TGTGCCAGCAGCCAAGTCTCGATGAACACTGAAGCTTTCTTT.

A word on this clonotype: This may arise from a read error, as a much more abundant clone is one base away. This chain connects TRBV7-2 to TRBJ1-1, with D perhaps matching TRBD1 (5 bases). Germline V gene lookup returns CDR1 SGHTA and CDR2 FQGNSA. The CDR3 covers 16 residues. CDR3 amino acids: CASSRRSSGPNTEASF. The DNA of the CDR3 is TGTGCCAGCAGCCGACGATCGTCGGGACCGAACACTGAAGCTTCCTTT.

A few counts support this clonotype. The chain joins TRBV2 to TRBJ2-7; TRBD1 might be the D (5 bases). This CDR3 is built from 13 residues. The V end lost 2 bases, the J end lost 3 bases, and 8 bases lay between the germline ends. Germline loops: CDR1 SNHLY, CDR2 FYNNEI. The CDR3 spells CASSETDSYEQYV. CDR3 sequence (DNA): TGTGCCAGCAGTGAAACAGACAGCTACGAGCAGTACGTC.

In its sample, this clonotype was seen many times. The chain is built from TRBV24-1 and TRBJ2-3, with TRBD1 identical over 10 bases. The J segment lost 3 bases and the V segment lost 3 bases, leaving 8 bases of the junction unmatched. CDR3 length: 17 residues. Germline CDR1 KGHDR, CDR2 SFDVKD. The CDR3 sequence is CATSDLDRGQGTDTQYF. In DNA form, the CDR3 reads TGTGCCACCAGTGATCTCGACAGGGGGCAGGGTACAGATACGCAGTATTTT.

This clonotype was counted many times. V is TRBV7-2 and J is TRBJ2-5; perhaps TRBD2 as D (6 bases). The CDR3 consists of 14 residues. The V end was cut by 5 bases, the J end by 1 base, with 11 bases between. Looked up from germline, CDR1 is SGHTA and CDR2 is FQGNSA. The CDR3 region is CASSPRRGQETQYF. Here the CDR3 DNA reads TGTGCCAGCAGCCCCCGGAGGGGCCAAGAGACCCAGTACTTC.

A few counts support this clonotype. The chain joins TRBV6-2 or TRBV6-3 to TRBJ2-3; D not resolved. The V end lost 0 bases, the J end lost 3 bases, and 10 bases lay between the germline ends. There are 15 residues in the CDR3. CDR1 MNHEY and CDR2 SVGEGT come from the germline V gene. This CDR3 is CASSYSMIATDTQYF. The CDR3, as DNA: TGTGCCAGCAGTTACTCGATGATAGCAACAGATACGCAGTATTTT.

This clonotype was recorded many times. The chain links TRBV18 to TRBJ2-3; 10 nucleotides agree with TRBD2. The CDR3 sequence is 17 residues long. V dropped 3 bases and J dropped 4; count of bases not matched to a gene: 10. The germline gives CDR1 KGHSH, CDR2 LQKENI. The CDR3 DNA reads TGTGCCAGCTCACCGCTCCCTAGCGGGAGTTCGGCAGATACGCAGTATTTT. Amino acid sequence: CASSPLPSGSSADTQYF.

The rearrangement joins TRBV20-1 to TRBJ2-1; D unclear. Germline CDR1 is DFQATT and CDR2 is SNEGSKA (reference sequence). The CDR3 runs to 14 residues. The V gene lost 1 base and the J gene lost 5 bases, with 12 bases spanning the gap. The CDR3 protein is CSARGVAVHNEQFF. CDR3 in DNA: TGCAGTGCTAGAGGGGTAGCCGTCCACAATGAGCAGTTCTTC.

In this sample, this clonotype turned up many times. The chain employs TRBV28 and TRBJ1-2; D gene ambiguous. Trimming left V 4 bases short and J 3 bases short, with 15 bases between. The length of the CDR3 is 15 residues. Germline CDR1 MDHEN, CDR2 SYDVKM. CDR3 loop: CASSYLGGLDYGYTF. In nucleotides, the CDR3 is TGTGCCAGCAGTTATCTAGGAGGCTTGGACTATGGCTACACCTTC.

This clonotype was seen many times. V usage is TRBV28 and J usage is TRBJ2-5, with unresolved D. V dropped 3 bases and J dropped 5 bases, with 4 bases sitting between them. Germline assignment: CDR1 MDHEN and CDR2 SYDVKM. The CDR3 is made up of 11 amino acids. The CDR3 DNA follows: TGTGCCAGCAGTTTCATTGAGACCCAGTACTTC. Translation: CASSFIETQYF.

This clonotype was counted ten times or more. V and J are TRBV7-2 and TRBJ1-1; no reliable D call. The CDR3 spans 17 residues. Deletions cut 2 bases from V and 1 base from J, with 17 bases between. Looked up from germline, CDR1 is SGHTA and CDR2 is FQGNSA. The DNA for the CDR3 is TGTGCCAGCAGCTTAAACCCCTCTTTTGGAGGGAACACTGAAGCTTTCTTT. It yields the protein CASSLNPSFGGNTEAFF.

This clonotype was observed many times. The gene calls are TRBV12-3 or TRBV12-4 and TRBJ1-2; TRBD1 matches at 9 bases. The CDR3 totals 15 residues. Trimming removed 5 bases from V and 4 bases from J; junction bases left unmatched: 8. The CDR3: CASSPGQGAVYGYTF. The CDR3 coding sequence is TGTGCCAGCAGTCCGGGACAGGGAGCCGTCTATGGCTACACCTTC.

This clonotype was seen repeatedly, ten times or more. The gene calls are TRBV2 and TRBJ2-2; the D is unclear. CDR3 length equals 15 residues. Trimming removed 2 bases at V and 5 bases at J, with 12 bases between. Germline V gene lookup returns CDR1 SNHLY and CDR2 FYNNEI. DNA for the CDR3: TGTGCCAGCAGTGAATCCGGGCGGTGGACCGGGGAGCTGTTTTTT. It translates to CASSESGRWTGELFF.

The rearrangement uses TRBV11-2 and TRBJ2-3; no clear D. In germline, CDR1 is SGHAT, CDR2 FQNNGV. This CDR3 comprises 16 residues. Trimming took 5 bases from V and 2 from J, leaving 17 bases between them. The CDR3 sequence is CASSPIIVGITDTQYF. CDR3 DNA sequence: TGTGCCAGCAGCCCAATTATTGTGGGAATCACAGATACGCAGTATTTT.

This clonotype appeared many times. The DNA for the CDR3 is TGTGCCAGCAGCCTAAGGGCTAGCGGAACTTACAATGAGCAGTTCTTC. This translates into CASSLRASGTYNEQFF. V is TRBV2 and J is TRBJ2-1, with 7 bases lining up with TRBD2. J lost 4 bases, V lost 6 bases, and 12 bases had no gene match. The CDR3 has 16 residues. In germline, CDR1 is SNHLY, CDR2 FYNNEI.

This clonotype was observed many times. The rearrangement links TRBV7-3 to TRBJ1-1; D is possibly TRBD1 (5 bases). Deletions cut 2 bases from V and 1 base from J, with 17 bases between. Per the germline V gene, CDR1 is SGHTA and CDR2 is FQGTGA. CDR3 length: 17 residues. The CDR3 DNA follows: TGTGCCAGCAGCTTATATGGGGGAGGAGGTGCGAACACTGAAGCTTTCTTT. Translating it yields CASSLYGGGGANTEAFF.

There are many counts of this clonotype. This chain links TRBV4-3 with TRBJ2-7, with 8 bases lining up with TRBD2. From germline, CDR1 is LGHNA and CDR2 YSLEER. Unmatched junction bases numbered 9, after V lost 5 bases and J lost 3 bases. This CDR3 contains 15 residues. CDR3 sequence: CASSLEGRGDYEQYF. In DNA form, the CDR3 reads TGCGCCAGCAGCTTAGAGGGGCGGGGGGACTACGAGCAGTACTTC.